A single sample gave rise to the 5 T cell receptor beta chains below, sequenced in a study of PD-1 blockade in classical Hodgkin lymphoma. Every single patient, without exception, relapsed after autologous stem cell transplantation, and brentuximab vedotin exposure varied. Assay: immunoSEQ multiplex PCR; the TCRdb copy retains only in-frame clones and omits some. The table has about 42,000 clones, about 72% seen once. The source material was peripheral blood mononuclear cells (PBMCs), sampled at baseline. These receptors all stem from a human donor with classical Hodgkin lymphoma.

By sample share, this clone is medium-sized. This chain connects TRBV11-2 to TRBJ1-5, with D unresolved. V gave up 3 bases and J gave up 7 bases, with 10 bases separating them. This CDR3 contains 13 residues. Germline-derived CDR1 and CDR2 are SGHAT and FQNNGV. CDR3 sequence (DNA): TGTGCCAGCAGCTTGGGTTTCAACCAGCCCCAGCATTTT. Translation gives CASSLGFNQPQHF.

This chain uses TRBV6-1 with TRBJ2-7; D is unclear. The germline CDR1 and CDR2 sequences are MNHNS and SASEGT. V was trimmed by 5 bases and J by 2 bases, leaving 10 bases between them. The length of the CDR3 is 13 residues. The CDR3 DNA follows: TGTGCCAGCAGTCCACAGTTTACCTACGAGCAGTACTTC. This gives the protein CASSPQFTYEQYF.

The chain has TRBV7-3 and TRBJ1-1; D may be TRBD1 (5 bases). Germline CDR1 reads SGHTA; CDR2 reads FQGTGA. Deletions cut 5 bases from V and 11 bases from J, with 15 bases between. This CDR3 is 12 amino acids long. CDR3 coding DNA: TGTGCCAGCAGCAACGGGGGAGTAAGGGCTTTCTTT. Amino acids: CASSNGGVRAFF. The whole variable domain, remainder taken from reference TRBV7-3 and TRBJ1-1, is GAGVSQTPSNKVTEKGKYVELRCDPISGHTALYWYRQSLGQGPEFLIYFQGTGAADDSGLPNDRFFAVRPEGSVSTLKIQRTERGDSAVYLCASSNGGVRAFFGQGTRLTVV.

The rearrangement links TRBV21-1 to TRBJ1-1; the listed D gene, TRBD1, was not tested against the DNA. TRBV21-1 is labeled a pseudogene. CDR3 size: 16 residues. CDR3 protein: CASSNETGHRNTEAFF. CDR3 sequence (DNA): TGTGCCAGCAGCAATGAGACGGGACACCGGAACACTGAAGCTTTCTTT.

This clone is deemed medium-sized. The rearrangement links TRBV6-5 to TRBJ2-7; TRBD1 matches 9 bases. CDR3 size: 16 residues. V was pared by 0 bases and J by 6 bases, with 9 bases of the junction left unmatched. Per germline, CDR1 MNHEY and CDR2 SVGAGI. Written as DNA, the CDR3 is TGTGCCAGCAGTTACTCGATGGGACAGGGAGTAGGCGAGCAGTACTTC. Translating gives CASSYSMGQGVGEQYF.